The 8 T cell receptor beta chains below come from one sample, sequenced in a study of blood T cells in healthy people across ages. Next came a second PCR, run for about 7 to 12 cycles, which used a sample-barcoded 5' primer along with a J-beta primer mix. MiXCR, run by TCRdb on the 5' RACE reads, gives a single entry per CDR3 protein. The table has more than 650,000 distinct CDR3 sequences, 22% seen once. Sequenced sample: blood. The receptors stem from a man aged 65 to 79 in good health.

The V call is TRBV6-1, the J call TRBJ2-6; D remains ambiguous. The germline V gene has CDR1 MNHNS and CDR2 SASEGT. Deletions cut 4 bases from V and 4 bases from J, with 11 bases between. The CDR3 totals 15 residues. This CDR3 reads CASSVHGPGANVLTF. Written as DNA, the CDR3 is TGTGCCAGCAGTGTTCACGGTCCCGGGGCCAACGTCCTGACTTTC.

This clonotype was detected only a few times. V is TRBV2 and J is TRBJ2-1, with TRBD1 matching over 7 bases. The CDR3 sequence is 13 residues long. Germline values: CDR1 SNHLY, CDR2 FYNNEI. V was clipped by 7 bases and J by 7 bases; unmatched bases: 7. CDR3 sequence: CASNRQGGNEQFF. The CDR3 nucleotides read TGTGCCAGCAACCGACAGGGTGGAAATGAGCAGTTCTTC.

This clonotype has more than one count but fewer than ten. This chain links TRBV6-1 with TRBJ1-6, with 10 bases fitting TRBD1. This CDR3 comprises 15 residues. V was clipped by 5 bases and J by 6 bases; unmatched bases: 4. CDR1 is MNHNS and CDR2 is SASEGT in the germline V gene. The CDR3 here is CASSPWDRGNSPLHF. CDR3 sequence (DNA): TGTGCCAGCAGTCCTTGGGACAGGGGTAATTCACCCCTCCACTTT.

This chain links TRBV4-2 with TRBJ2-5; 9 nucleotides agree with TRBD2. The J call is in doubt because the DNA end fits TRBJ2-1 better. CDR1 and CDR2 from the germline V gene are LGHNA and YNFKEQ. The CDR3 sequence is 14 residues long. DNA of the CDR3: TGTGCCAGTTGGAGCGGGGGGAAGTACAATGAGCAGTTCTTC. Translation gives CASWSGGKYNEQFF.

The sample holds a few counts of this clonotype. V usage is TRBV7-9 and J usage is TRBJ2-4; 14 bases match TRBD2. The CDR3 spans 18 residues. In germline, CDR1 is SEHNR, CDR2 FQNEAQ (reference sequence). V gave up 8 bases and J gave up 0 bases; unmatched junction bases: 9. For the CDR3, the DNA is TGTGCCAGCTTCAAGACTAGCGGGGGGGAACTAGCCAAAAACATTCAGTACTTC. Its translation is CASFKTSGGELAKNIQYF.

This clonotype was detected a few times. J is TRBJ2-5 and V is TRBV7-2; 12 nucleotides agree with TRBD2. This CDR3 spans 13 amino acids. V gave up 8 bases and J gave up 5 bases; unmatched junction bases: 3. Germline assignment: CDR1 SGHTA and CDR2 FQGNSA. Here the CDR3 reads CASPLAGGETQYF. The CDR3 bases are TGTGCCAGCCCTCTAGCGGGAGGGGAGACCCAGTACTTC.

This chain joins TRBV7-9 and TRBJ1-4, with D perhaps matching TRBD1 (5 bases). From germline, CDR1 is SEHNR and CDR2 FQNEAQ (reference sequence). The CDR3 spans 13 residues. V was trimmed by 0 bases and J by 10 bases, leaving 9 bases between them. The CDR3 loop reads CASSLAGVGKLFF. The CDR3 DNA reads TGTGCCAGCAGCTTAGCGGGGGTTGGAAAACTGTTTTTT.

This clonotype was recorded a few times. The chain employs TRBV4-1 and TRBJ2-4; possibly TRBD1 for D (6 bases). CDR3 length: 19 residues. V was trimmed by 0 bases and J by 1 base, leaving 19 bases between them. In germline, CDR1 is MGHRA, CDR2 YSYEKL. The CDR3: CASSQDGTGQDDAKNIQYF. The CDR3 DNA sequence: TGCGCCAGCAGCCAAGATGGCACAGGGCAAGACGATGCCAAAAACATTCAGTACTTC.